This T cell receptor (beta chain) was sequenced in a study of T cell changes during pregnancy in multiple sclerosis (dated by TCRdb to the late 2010s). Background on the whole study: The study looked at changes in the T cell repertoire across pregnancy in women with multiple sclerosis.

The protocol used for the library was the immunoSEQ multiplex PCR assay. TCRdb carries this immuneACCESS record with in-frame sequences only. Its versions omit some clonotypes, under half of them owing to an unresolved V gene in the studies checked, with the rest unexplained. Present in this sample are some 14,000 clones, 65% to 90% of which were seen just once. The leading ten clones occupy about 15% of the sample. Of note for this clone: This clone's antigen is unknown. The sample holds no much larger clone one base away, and base qualities are not on file.

The CDR3 runs 15 amino acids, cysteine and phenylalanine included. Of all the DNA, just the CDR3 is kept, 45 bases in frame from base 1. The V end gives up 0 bases and the J end 10 bases, leaving 5 bases in the junction not matched to a gene. For CDR1 and CDR2, the germline V gene lists MRHNA and SNTAGT. The chain is assembled from TRBV6-4 and TRBJ2-1, and 11 bases in between align with TRBD2. The sequence came from a female donor in good health, enrolled as a control in a pregnancy study. The specimen comprised CD8+ T cells from peripheral blood mononuclear cells, sampled after pregnancy. The CDR3 sequence is CASSDSASGGREQFF. The nucleotide sequence is given as TGTGCCAGCAGTGACTCGGCTAGCGGGGGGCGAGAGCAGTTCTTC.